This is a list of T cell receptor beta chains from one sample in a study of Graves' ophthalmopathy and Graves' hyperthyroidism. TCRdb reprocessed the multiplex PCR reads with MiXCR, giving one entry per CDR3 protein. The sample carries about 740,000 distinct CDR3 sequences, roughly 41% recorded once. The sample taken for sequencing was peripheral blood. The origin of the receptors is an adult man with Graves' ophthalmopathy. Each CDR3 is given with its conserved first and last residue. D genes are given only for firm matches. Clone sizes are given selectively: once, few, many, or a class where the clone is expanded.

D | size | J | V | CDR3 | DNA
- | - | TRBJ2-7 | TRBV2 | CASSYSLGSRSYERYF | TGTGCCAGCAGTTACTCGCTGGGATCTCGGTCCTACGAGCGGTACTTC
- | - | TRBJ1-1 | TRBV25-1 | CASEHYGTGGTEAFF | TGTGCCAGTGAACACTACGGCACAGGAGGGACTGAAGCTTTCTTT
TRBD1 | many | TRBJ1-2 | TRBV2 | CASLTEGQGVEGYTF | TGTGCCAGCCTAACCGAGGGACAGGGCGTGGAGGGCTACACCTTC
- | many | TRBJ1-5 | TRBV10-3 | CAISEGSPAPQHF | TGTGCCATCAGTGAGGGCTCTCCGGCGCCCCAGCATTTT
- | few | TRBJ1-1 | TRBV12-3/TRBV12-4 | CASSPDGRSEAFF | TGTGCCAGCAGTCCAGACGGCAGGTCTGAAGCTTTCTTT
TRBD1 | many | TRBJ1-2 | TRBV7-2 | CASSSRDRGLGPANYGYTF | TGTGCCAGCAGCTCCAGGGACAGGGGGCTCGGGCCAGCTAACTATGGCTACACCTTC
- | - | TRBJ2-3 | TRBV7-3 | CASSSGLFTDTQYF | TGTGCCAGCAGCTCGGGACTGTTCACAGATACGCAGTATTTT
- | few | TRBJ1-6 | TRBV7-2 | CASSLEWGRDSPLHF | TGTGCCAGCAGCTTAGAGTGGGGTCGTGATTCACCCCTCCACTTT
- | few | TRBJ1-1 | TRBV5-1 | CASNYDSMNTEAFF | TGCGCCAGCAACTACGACTCAATGAACACTGAAGCTTTCTTT
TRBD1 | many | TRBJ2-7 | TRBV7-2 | CASSLLYRGSYEQYF | TGTGCCAGCAGCTTACTCTACAGGGGTTCCTACGAGCAGTACTTC
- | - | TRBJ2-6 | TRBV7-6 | CASSSGVGAGANVLTF | TGTGCCAGCAGCTCAGGGGTCGGCGCTGGGGCCAACGTCCTGACTTTC
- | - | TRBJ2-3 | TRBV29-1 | CSLGGRAQDTQYF | TGCAGCTTAGGGGGGAGGGCGCAAGATACGCAGTATTTT
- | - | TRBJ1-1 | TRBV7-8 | CASSFEQGLWTEAFF | TGTGCCAGCAGCTTTGAACAGGGCCTTTGGACTGAAGCTTTCTTT
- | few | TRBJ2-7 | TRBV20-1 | CSARIDGSSSYEQYF | TGCAGTGCTAGAATAGACGGATCGAGCTCCTACGAGCAGTACTTC
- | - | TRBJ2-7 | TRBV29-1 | CSAGGWYEQYF | TGCAGCGCCGGGGGCTGGTACGAGCAGTACTTC
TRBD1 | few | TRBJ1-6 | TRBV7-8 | CASSQHRGLDYNSPLHF | TGTGCCAGCAGTCAACACAGGGGGCTTGACTATAATTCACCCCTCCACTTT
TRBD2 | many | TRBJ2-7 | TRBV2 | CASGLGTSGVYSYEQYF | TGTGCCAGCGGACTCGGGACTAGCGGGGTCTACTCCTACGAGCAGTACTTC
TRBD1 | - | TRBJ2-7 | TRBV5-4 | CASSGDRVIDEQYF | TGTGCCAGCAGCGGGGACAGGGTAATAGACGAGCAGTACTTC
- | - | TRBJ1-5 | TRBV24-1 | CASSPWGRGNQPQHF | TGTGCCAGTAGTCCCTGGGGCAGGGGTAATCAGCCCCAGCATTTT
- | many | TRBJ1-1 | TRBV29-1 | CSGRRAVNTEAFF | TGCAGCGGCCGAAGGGCAGTAAACACTGAAGCTTTCTTT
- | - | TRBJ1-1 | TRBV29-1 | CSVGTWDTEAFF | TGCAGCGTCGGGACGTGGGACACTGAAGCTTTCTTT
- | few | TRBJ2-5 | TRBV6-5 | CATSWTKETQYF | TGTGCCACCTCTTGGACAAAGGAGACCCAGTACTTC
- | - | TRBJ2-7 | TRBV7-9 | CVSRPRDSYEQYF | TGTGTCAGCAGACCCCGGGACTCCTACGAGCAGTACTTC
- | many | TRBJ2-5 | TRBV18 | CASSPGIQETQYF | TGTGCCAGCAGCCCCGGGATACAAGAGACCCAGTACTTC
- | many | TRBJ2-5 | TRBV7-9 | CASSLGPRETQYF | TGTGCCAGCAGCTTAGGGCCGAGGGAGACCCAGTACTTC
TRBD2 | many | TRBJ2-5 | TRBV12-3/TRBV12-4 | CASSSRAGGETQYF | TGTGCCAGCAGTTCCCGAGCGGGAGGAGAGACCCAGTACTTC
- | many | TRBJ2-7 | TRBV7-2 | CASSYLSYEQYF | TGTGCCAGCAGCTACCTATCCTACGAGCAGTACTTC
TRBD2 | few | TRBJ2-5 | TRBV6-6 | CASSPQRGQETQYF | TGTGCCAGCAGCCCACAGCGGGGGCAAGAGACCCAGTACTTC
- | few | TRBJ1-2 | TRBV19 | CASSILGTRYGYTF | TGTGCCAGTAGTATCCTTGGGACCCGATATGGCTACACCTTC
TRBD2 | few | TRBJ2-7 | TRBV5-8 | CASSPGRGVSYEQYF | TGTGCCAGCAGCCCAGGCCGGGGGGTAAGCTACGAGCAGTACTTC
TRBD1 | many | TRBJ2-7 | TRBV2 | CASSSGTGDEQYF | TGTGCCAGCAGTTCCGGGACAGGGGACGAGCAGTACTTC
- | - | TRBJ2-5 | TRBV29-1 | CSVGGRDGYQETQYF | TGCAGCGTTGGGGGACGGGATGGGTACCAAGAGACCCAGTACTTC
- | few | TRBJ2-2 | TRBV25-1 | CASQDGTGELFF | TGTGCTAGTCAGGACGGGACCGGGGAGCTGTTTTTT
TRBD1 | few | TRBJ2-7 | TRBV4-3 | CASSQATGGDEQYF | TGCGCCAGCAGCCAAGCTACAGGGGGCGACGAGCAGTACTTC
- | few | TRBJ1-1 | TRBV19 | CASRSIDRNTEVFF | TGTGCCAGTAGGAGCATTGACAGGAACACTGAAGTTTTCTTT
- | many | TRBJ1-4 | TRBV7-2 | CASSLQHEGYEKLFF | TGTGCCAGCAGCTTACAGCATGAAGGTTACGAAAAACTGTTTTTT
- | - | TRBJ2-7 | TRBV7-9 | CASSFHGGYEQYF | TGTGCCAGCAGCTTCCACGGGGGCTACGAGCAGTACTTC
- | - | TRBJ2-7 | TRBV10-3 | CAISESGGASSYEQYF | TGTGCCATCAGTGAGTCGGGCGGGGCCAGCTCCTACGAGCAGTACTTC
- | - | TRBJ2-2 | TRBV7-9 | CASSPDRTNTGELFF | TGTGCCAGCAGCCCGGACAGAACGAACACCGGGGAGCTGTTTTTT
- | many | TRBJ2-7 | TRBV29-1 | CSVKSPLNYEQYF | TGCAGCGTGAAAAGTCCCCTCAATTACGAGCAGTACTTC
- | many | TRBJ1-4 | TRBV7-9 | CASSLAGPSGEKLFF | TGTGCCAGCAGCTTAGCCGGGCCTTCCGGTGAAAAACTGTTTTTT
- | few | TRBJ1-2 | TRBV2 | CASSYGQWDYGYTF | TGTGCCAGCAGTTATGGACAGTGGGACTATGGCTACACCTTC
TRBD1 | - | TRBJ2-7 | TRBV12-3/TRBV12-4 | CASSYRQGFYEQYF | TGTGCCAGCAGTTACCGACAGGGTTTCTACGAGCAGTACTTC
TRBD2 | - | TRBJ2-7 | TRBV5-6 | CASSLESGGASSYEQYF | TGTGCCAGCAGCTTGGAGAGCGGGGGGGCCAGCTCCTACGAGCAGTACTTC
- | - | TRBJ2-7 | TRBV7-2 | CASSLVATTYEQYF | TGTGCCAGCAGCTTAGTGGCGACGACCTACGAGCAGTACTTC
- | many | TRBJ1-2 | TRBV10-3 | CASSEARRDYGYTF | TGTGCCAGCAGTGAAGCACGGCGCGACTATGGCTACACCTTC
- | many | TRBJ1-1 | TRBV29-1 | CSGRTVRSTEAFF | TGCAGCGGGAGGACGGTGAGGAGCACTGAAGCTTTCTTT
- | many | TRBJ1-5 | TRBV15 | CATSRDLTPGLGNQPQHF | TGTGCCACCAGCAGAGATCTTACCCCAGGGTTAGGAAATCAGCCCCAGCATTTT
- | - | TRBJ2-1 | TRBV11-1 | CASSLIQNRVTEEQFF | TGTGCCAGCAGCTTGATCCAGAACAGGGTGACCGAGGAGCAGTTCTTC
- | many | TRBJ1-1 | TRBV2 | CASSERRYTEAFF | TGTGCCAGCAGTGAAAGGCGGTACACTGAAGCTTTCTTT
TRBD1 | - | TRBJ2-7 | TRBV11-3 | CASSSHDRVSYEQYF | TGTGCCAGCAGTTCGCACGACAGGGTTTCCTACGAGCAGTACTTC
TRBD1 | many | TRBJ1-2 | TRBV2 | CASSEPTGRKGYTF | TGTGCCAGCAGTGAACCGACAGGGAGAAAAGGCTACACCTTC
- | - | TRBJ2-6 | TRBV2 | CASSARASGANVLTF | TGTGCCAGCAGTGCTAGGGCCTCTGGGGCCAACGTCCTGACTTTC
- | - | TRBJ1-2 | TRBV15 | CATSSFGPREGYTF | TGTGCCACCAGCAGCTTTGGCCCAAGGGAGGGCTACACCTTC
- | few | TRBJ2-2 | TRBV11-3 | CASSLGHYQGGKLFF | TGTGCCAGCAGCTTAGGACACTACCAAGGAGGGAAGCTGTTTTTT
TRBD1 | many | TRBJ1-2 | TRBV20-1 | CSARPGQGAGGYTF | TGCAGTGCTAGGCCGGGACAGGGGGCTGGAGGCTACACCTTC
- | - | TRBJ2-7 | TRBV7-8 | CASSTRSGYEQYF | TGTGCCAGCAGCACCCGGTCGGGCTACGAGCAGTACTTC
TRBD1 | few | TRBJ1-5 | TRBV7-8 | CASSLRDRGNPSNQPQHF | TGTGCCAGCAGCCTCCGGGACAGGGGAAATCCAAGCAATCAGCCCCAGCATTTT